The T cell receptor beta chain described here comes from a study of CD8+ T cells in alopecia areata. Investigators isolated RNA and reverse transcribed it into cDNA to act as the sequencing template. Method: immunoSEQ multiplex PCR; TCRdb's copy keeps in-frame clones and lacks some. In the table there are 200,000 to 250,000 clones, roughly two fifths of which are singletons. Described treatment: oral pan-JAK inhibitor, 5-10 mg twice daily. CDR3 length: 13 amino acids. V lost 4 bases and J lost 1, with 7 bases in between. In germline, CDR1 is KGHSH, CDR2 LQKENI. The source was CD4+ T cells sorted from blood, collected at approximately week 30, from a patient treated with tofacitinib. The clonotype comes from a human donor with alopecia areata. The chain links TRBV18 to TRBJ1-1; D remains ambiguous. The CDR3 DNA sequence: TGTGCCAGCTCACTCAGCCAGAACACTGAAGCTTTCTTT. It is translated as CASSLSQNTEAFF.